The rows below give T cell receptor beta chains drawn from one sample of a study of graft-versus-host responses after intestinal transplantation. The table came from immunoSEQ multiplex PCR; TCRdb's copy has only in-frame clones and leaves some out. Of about 14,000 clones in the sample, 84% were seen once. This sample comprised PBMCs, obtained after intestinal transplantation. Receptors were obtained from a human patient who received an intestinal transplant, so some T cells may come from the graft donor. CDR3s include the opening cysteine and the closing phenylalanine or tryptophan. A D gene is named only where the DNA matches it firmly. Only some rows state a clone size, as once, few, many or a class for expanded clones.

d_gene	j_gene	abundance	v_gene	CDR3nt	CDR3aa
-	TRBJ2-7	-	TRBV7-2	TGTGCCAGCAGCTTATTTATAGGAGGAGAGGGTAAAGGCTTC	CASSLFIGGEGKGF
-	TRBJ1-3	-	TRBV10-1	TGCGCCAGCAAGGGGTCTACTGGAAACACCATATATTTT	CASKGSTGNTIYF
TRBD1	TRBJ2-3	-	TRBV5-8	TGTGCCAGCAGCCCCGGACAGGGGGGACGTACAGATACGCAGTATTTT	CASSPGQGGRTDTQYF
TRBD1	TRBJ2-2	once	TRBV5-6	TGTGCCAGCAGCCCCTGGATAGGGACAGGGAGAGTCGGGGAGCTGTTTTTT	CASSPWIGTGRVGELFF
-	TRBJ2-5	-	TRBV4-1	TGCGCCAGCAGCCAAGGAACAGGCCCGGTAGGAGAGACCCAGTACTTC	CASSQGTGPVGETQYF
-	TRBJ2-3	-	TRBV5-1	TGCGCCAGCAGGGAGGCAGAATTTGATACGCAGTATTTT	CASREAEFDTQYF
-	TRBJ1-4	-	TRBV7-6	TGTGCCAGCAGCTTAACGAGCAGGGCGGCTAGTGAAAAACTGTTTTTT	CASSLTSRAASEKLFF
-	TRBJ1-2	-	TRBV4-1	TGCGCCAGCAGCCAAGGACGGGGCTATGGCTACACCTTC	CASSQGRGYGYTF
-	TRBJ1-5	-	TRBV13	TGTGCCAGCAGCTTAGGGGGTCAGCCCCAGCATTTT	CASSLGGQPQHF
-	TRBJ2-6	-	TRBV6-1	TGTGCCAGCAGTGGAGGGGTCCCCTCTGGGGCCAACGTCCTGACTTTC	CASSGGVPSGANVLTF
TRBD2	TRBJ2-2	-	TRBV19	TGTGCCAGTAGTATACTAGCGGGAGGGCCGGGTACCGGGGAGCTGTTTTTT	CASSILAGGPGTGELFF
TRBD1	TRBJ2-7	-	TRBV6-5	TGTGCCAGCAGTACCCTCGCAGGGGGCGAGCAGTACTTC	CASSTLAGGEQYF
-	TRBJ2-7	-	TRBV7-7	TGTGCCAGCAGCTTACAGGGCGAGCAGTACTTC	CASSLQGEQYF
TRBD1	TRBJ2-5	-	TRBV6-6	TGTGCCAGCAGACGACAGGGGGAGACCCAGTACTTC	CASRRQGETQYF
-	TRBJ1-2	-	TRBV5-1	TGCGCCAGCAGCTTGGGAGACACAGGTGGTGGCTACACCTTC	CASSLGDTGGGYTF
-	TRBJ1-2	-	TRBV19	TGTGCCAGTAGTATAGGACAACTGGGCTACACCTTC	CASSIGQLGYTF
TRBD2	TRBJ2-7	-	TRBV7-9	TGTGCCAGCAGCTCGTTAGCGGGAAATTGGTACGAGCAGTACTTC	CASSSLAGNWYEQYF
-	TRBJ2-7	-	TRBV21-1	TGTGCCAGCAAAGAAACAGGGAACTACGAGCAGTACTTC	CASKETGNYEQYF
TRBD1	TRBJ2-5	-	TRBV11-2	TGTGCCAGCAGCTACCAGGGGGAAGAGACCCAGTACTTC	CASSYQGEETQYF
-	TRBJ2-7	-	TRBV11-2	TGTGCCAGCAGCTGGGAACAGGGGACTAACGAGCAGTACTTC	CASSWEQGTNEQYF
-	TRBJ2-7	-	TRBV21-1	TGTGCCAGCAGCAAAGCGACATGGTGCGGCGGGAGGGGGGAGCAGTACTTC	CASSKATWCGGRGEQYF
-	TRBJ1-6	few	TRBV5-1	TGCGCCAGCAGCCCAGCACAGGTCCTGGGTAATTCACCCCTCCACTTT	CASSPAQVLGNSPLHF
-	TRBJ2-7	-	TRBV7-8	TGTGCCAGCAGCCATCTCTACGAGCAGTACTTC	CASSHLYEQYF
-	TRBJ2-7	-	TRBV19	TGTGCCAGTAGTATGTATGGGACCGATGAGCAGTACTTC	CASSMYGTDEQYF
TRBD1	TRBJ2-7	-	TRBV11-2	TGTGCCAGCAGCTTAGAGGCAGGGGGATCCTACGAGCAGTACTTC	CASSLEAGGSYEQYF
TRBD1	TRBJ1-2	few	TRBV7-9	TGTGCCAGCAGCTATCGTCAGGGGGCGGGTGGCTACACCTTC	CASSYRQGAGGYTF